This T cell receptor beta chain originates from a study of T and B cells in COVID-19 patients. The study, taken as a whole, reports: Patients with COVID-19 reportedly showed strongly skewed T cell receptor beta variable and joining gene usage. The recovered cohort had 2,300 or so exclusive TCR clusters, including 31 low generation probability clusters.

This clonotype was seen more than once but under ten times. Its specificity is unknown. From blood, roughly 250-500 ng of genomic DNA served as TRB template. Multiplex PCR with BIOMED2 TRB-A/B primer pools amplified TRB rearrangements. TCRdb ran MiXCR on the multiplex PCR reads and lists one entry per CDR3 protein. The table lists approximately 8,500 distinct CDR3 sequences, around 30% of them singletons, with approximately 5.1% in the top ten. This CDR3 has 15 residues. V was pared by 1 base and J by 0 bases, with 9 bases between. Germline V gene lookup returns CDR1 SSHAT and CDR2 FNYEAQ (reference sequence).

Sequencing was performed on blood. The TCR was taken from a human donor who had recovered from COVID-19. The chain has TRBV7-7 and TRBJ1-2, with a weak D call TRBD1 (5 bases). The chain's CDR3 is CASSLDDRSNYGYTF. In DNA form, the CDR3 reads TGTGCCAGCAGCTTAGACGACAGATCTAACTATGGCTACACCTTC.